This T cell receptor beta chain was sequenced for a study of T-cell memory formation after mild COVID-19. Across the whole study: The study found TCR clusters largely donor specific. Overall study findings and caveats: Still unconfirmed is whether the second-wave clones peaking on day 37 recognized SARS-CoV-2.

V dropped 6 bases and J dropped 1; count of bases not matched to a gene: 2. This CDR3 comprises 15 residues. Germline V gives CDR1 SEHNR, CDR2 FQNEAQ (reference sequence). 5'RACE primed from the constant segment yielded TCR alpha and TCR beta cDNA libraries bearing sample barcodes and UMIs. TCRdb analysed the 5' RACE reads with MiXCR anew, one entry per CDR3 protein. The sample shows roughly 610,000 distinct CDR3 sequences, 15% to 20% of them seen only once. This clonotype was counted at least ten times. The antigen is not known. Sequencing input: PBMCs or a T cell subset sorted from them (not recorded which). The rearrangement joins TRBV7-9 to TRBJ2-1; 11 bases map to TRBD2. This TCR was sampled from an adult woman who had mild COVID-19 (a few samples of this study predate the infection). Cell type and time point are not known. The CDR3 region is CASRPSGRSYNEQFF. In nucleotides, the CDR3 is TGTGCCAGCAGACCTAGCGGGAGGTCCTACAATGAGCAGTTCTTC.